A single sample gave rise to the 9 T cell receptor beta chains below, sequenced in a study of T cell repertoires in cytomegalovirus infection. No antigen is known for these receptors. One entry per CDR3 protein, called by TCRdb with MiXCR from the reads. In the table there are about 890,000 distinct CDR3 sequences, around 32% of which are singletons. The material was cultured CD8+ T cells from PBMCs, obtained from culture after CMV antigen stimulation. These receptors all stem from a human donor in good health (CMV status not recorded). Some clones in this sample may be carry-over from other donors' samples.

This chain's CDR3 is CASSGEGTRQYV. The DNA of the CDR3 is TGTGCCAGCAGCGGAGAAGGTACGAGGCAGTACGTC. The chain links TRBV2 to TRBJ2-7; D uncertain. Germline V gene sequence: CDR1 SNHLY, CDR2 FYNNEI. Trimming left V 6 bases short and J 9 bases short, with 15 bases between. The CDR3 has 12 amino acids.

The CDR3 loop is CASSVQGPNTGELFF. CDR3 coding DNA: TGTGCCAGCAGTGTTCAGGGGCCTAACACCGGGGAGCTGTTTTTT. The chain joins TRBV27 to TRBJ2-2; perhaps TRBD1 as D (6 bases). Germline CDR1 reads MNHEY; CDR2 reads SMNVEV (reference sequence). The CDR3 loop spans 15 amino acids. The germline V and J ends were trimmed by 5 bases and 2 bases, with 12 bases remaining between them.

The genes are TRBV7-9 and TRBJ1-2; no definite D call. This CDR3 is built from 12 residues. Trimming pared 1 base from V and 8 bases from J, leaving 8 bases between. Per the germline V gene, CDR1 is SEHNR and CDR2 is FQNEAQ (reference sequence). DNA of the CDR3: TGTGCCAGCAGCTTAGGGGTGTTAGGCTACACCTTC. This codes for CASSLGVLGYTF.

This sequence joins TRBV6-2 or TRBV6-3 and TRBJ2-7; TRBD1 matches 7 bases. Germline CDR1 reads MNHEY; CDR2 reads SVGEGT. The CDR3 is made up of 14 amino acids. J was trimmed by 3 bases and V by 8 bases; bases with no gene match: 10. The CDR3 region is CASQTRQGIYEQYV. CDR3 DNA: TGTGCCAGCCAAACCCGACAGGGAATCTACGAGCAGTACGTC.

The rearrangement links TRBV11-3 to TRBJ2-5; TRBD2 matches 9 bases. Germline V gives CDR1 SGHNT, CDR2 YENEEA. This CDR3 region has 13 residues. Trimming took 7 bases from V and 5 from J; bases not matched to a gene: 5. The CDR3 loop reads CASKASGEETQYF. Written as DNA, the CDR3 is TGTGCCAGCAAGGCTAGCGGGGAGGAGACCCAGTACTTC.

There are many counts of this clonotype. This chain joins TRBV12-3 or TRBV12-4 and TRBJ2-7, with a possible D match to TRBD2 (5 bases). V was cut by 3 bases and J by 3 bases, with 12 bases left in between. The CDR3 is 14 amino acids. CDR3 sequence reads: CASSLAGGGYEQYF. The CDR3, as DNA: TGTGCCAGCAGTTTGGCAGGTGGAGGCTACGAGCAGTACTTC.

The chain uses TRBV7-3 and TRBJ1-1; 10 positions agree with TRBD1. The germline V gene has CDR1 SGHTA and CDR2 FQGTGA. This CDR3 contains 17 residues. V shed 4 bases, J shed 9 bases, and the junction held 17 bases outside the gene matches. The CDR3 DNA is TGTGCCAGCAGCTCCCGGGACAGGGGCCGACAATTGACCCAAGCTTTCTTT. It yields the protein CASSSRDRGRQLTQAFF.

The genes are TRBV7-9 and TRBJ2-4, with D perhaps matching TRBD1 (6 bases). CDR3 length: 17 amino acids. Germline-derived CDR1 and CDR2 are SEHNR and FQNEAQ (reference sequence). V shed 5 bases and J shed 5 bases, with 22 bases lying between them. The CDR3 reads CASSPPTGLIPENIQYF. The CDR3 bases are TGTGCCAGCAGCCCTCCGACAGGCCTTATTCCGGAAAACATTCAGTACTTC.

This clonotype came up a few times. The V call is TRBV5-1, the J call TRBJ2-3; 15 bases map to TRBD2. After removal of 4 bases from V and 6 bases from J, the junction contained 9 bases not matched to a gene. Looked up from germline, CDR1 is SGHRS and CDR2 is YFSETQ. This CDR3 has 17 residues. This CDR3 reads CASSTGLAGGRADTQYF. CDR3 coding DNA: TGCGCCAGCAGCACCGGACTAGCGGGGGGGAGAGCGGATACGCAGTATTTT.